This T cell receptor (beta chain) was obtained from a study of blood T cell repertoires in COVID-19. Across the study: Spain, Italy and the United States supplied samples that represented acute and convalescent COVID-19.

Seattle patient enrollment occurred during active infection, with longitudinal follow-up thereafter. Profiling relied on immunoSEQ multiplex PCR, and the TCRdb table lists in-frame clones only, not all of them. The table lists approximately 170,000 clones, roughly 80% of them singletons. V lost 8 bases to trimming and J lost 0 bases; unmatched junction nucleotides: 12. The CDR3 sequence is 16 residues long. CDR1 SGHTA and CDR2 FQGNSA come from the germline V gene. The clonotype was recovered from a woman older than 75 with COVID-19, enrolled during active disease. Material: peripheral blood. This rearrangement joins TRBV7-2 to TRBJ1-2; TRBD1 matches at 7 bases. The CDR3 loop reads CASPLLGQEPNYGYTF. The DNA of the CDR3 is TGTGCCAGCCCACTACTAGGACAGGAACCTAACTATGGCTACACCTTC.